The 20 T cell receptor beta chains listed next were all sequenced from one sample in a study of early T cells in non-severe SARS-CoV-2 infection. TCRdb fed the 5' RACE reads into MiXCR, producing one record per CDR3 protein. The sample contains about 49,000 distinct CDR3 sequences, approximately 12% of which appear only once. The sequenced material came from whole blood. The receptors shown here come from an adult who was a healthcare worker with PCR-confirmed SARS-CoV-2 infection or an uninfected control (not recorded which).

The J gene is TRBJ1-5, the V gene TRBV7-8; a weak D match, TRBD1 (5 bases). The CDR3 has 14 amino acids. Germline V gene lookup returns CDR1 SGHVS and CDR2 FQNEAQ. Trimming removed 5 bases at V and 4 bases at J, with 12 bases between. CDR3: CASSHTEGNQPQHF. In nucleotides, the CDR3 is TGTGCCAGCAGCCATACAGAGGGGAATCAGCCCCAGCATTTT.

This clonotype was detected only once. The chain is built from TRBV7-2 and TRBJ2-7; D possibly corresponds to TRBD2 (5 bases). This CDR3 comprises 12 residues. The V gene's germline CDR1 is SGHTA and CDR2 FQGNSA. Deletions cut 0 bases from V and 7 bases from J, with 7 bases between. CDR3 region: CASSLAGVEQYF. The CDR3 nucleotides read TGTGCCAGCAGCTTAGCCGGGGTAGAGCAGTACTTC.

This clonotype came up many times. CDR3 residues: CASSLRPTANTGELFF. The CDR3 DNA reads TGTGCCAGCAGTTTGCGGCCCACGGCGAACACCGGGGAGCTGTTTTTT. The chain links TRBV12-3 or TRBV12-4 to TRBJ2-2, with unresolved D. The V gene lost 3 bases and the J gene lost 0 bases, with 11 bases spanning the gap. There are 16 residues in the CDR3.

This chain links TRBV5-6 with TRBJ2-7, with D unclear. V lost 2 bases to trimming and J lost 0 bases, with 12 bases between them. From germline, CDR1 is SGHDT and CDR2 YYEEEE. The CDR3 covers 15 residues. CDR3 loop: CASSFRTLSSYEQYF. CDR3 nucleotides: TGTGCCAGCAGCTTTCGAACCCTCTCCTCCTACGAGCAGTACTTC.

This clonotype was picked up many times. CDR3 in DNA: TGTGCCAGCAGTTTAGAGGGGCATGAAAAACTGTTTTTT. Its protein product is CASSLEGHEKLFF. The chain uses TRBV28 and TRBJ1-4; a possible D gene is TRBD1 (5 bases). Trimming stripped 2 bases from V and 6 bases from J, with 7 bases between. CDR1 and CDR2 (germline): MDHEN, SYDVKM. The CDR3 has 13 amino acids.

This clonotype was recorded many times. V and J are TRBV24-1 and TRBJ2-3; D is perhaps TRBD1 (5 bases). Deletions cut 4 bases from V and 4 bases from J, with 17 bases between. CDR1 is KGHDR and CDR2 is SFDVKD in the germline V gene. The CDR3 is 16 residues long. The CDR3 nucleotides read TGTGCCACCAGTGACCGTCAGGGTTTTCATGCAGATACGCAGTATTTT. Translating gives CATSDRQGFHADTQYF.

In this sample, this clonotype turned up a few times. The V gene is TRBV7-3, the J gene TRBJ2-3; 10 bases map to TRBD2. J lost 6 bases, V lost 0 bases, and 3 bases had no gene match. This CDR3 is 15 amino acids long. Germline assignment: CDR1 SGHTA and CDR2 FQGTGA. The CDR3, as DNA: TGTGCCAGCAGCTTAACGGCAGCGGGAGGGGATACGCAGTATTTT. This codes for CASSLTAAGGDTQYF.

This clonotype was observed a handful of times. Written as DNA, the CDR3 is TGTGCCAGCACCGCTTGGGGGTTGGATGGGGATACGCAGTATTTT. Its protein is CASTAWGLDGDTQYF. The genes are TRBV6-1 and TRBJ2-3, with D possibly called TRBD1 or TRBD2 (5 bases each). This CDR3 spans 15 amino acids. V was trimmed by 7 bases and J by 6 bases, leaving 20 bases between them. Germline-derived CDR1 and CDR2 are MNHNS and SASEGT.

The table lists this clonotype with many counts. The chain joins TRBV3-1 to TRBJ2-3; possibly TRBD2 for D (7 bases). Trimming shortened V by 1 base and J by 4 bases, and 12 bases separated the two germline ends. From germline, CDR1 is LGHDT and CDR2 YNNKEL (reference sequence). The CDR3 extends over 15 amino acids. Here the CDR3 DNA reads TGTGCCAGCAGCCAAGGTGGCGGGGGCCCAGATACGCAGTATTTT. Translation: CASSQGGGGPDTQYF.

This clonotype was detected a few times. The chain carries TRBV3-1 and TRBJ2-3; D perhaps matches TRBD2 (5 bases). There are 13 residues in the CDR3. Germline V gene data show CDR1 as LGHDT and CDR2 as YNNKEL (reference sequence). Between the trimmed V and J ends, which lost 4 bases and 6 bases, there was a span of 11 bases. The CDR3 loop reads CASSLLTGDTQYF. CDR3 nucleotides: TGTGCCAGCAGCCTTCTAACGGGGGATACGCAGTATTTT.

This clonotype was seen at least ten times. V usage is TRBV6-6 and J usage is TRBJ1-4; D gene unclear. The CDR3 is made up of 17 amino acids. Trimming pared 4 bases from V and 2 bases from J, leaving 17 bases between. Germline values: CDR1 MNHNY, CDR2 SVGAGI (reference sequence). The CDR3 spells CASSSSADGNTNEKLFF. The CDR3 nucleotides are TGTGCCAGCAGTTCTTCCGCGGACGGAAATACTAATGAAAAACTGTTTTTT.

This clonotype came up many times. This chain joins TRBV5-1 and TRBJ1-1, with 7 positions matching TRBD1. The ends lost 2 bases at V and 6 bases at J; junction bases unmatched: 7. There are 14 residues in the CDR3. Looked up from germline, CDR1 is SGHRS and CDR2 is YFSETQ. The CDR3 sequence: CASSLQGMNAEAFF. The CDR3 coding sequence is TGCGCCAGCAGCTTACAGGGGATGAATGCTGAAGCTTTCTTT.

The chain links TRBV4-1 to TRBJ2-7, with 7 bases identical to TRBD1. The CDR3 spans 16 residues. V was clipped by 1 base and J by 1 base; unmatched bases: 7. CDR1 and CDR2 (germline): MGHRA, YSYEKL. The CDR3 sequence: CASSQGEGARSYEQYF. Written as DNA, the CDR3 is TGCGCCAGCAGCCAAGGCGAGGGGGCAAGGTCCTACGAGCAGTACTTC.

The chain couples TRBV20-1 to TRBJ1-1; weak D call: TRBD1 (5 bases). Germline loops: CDR1 DFQATT, CDR2 SNEGSKA (reference sequence). V lost 3 bases to trimming and J lost 6 bases, with 11 bases between them. The CDR3 length is 12 residues. The CDR3 sequence: CSARMRGPEAFF. In nucleotides, the CDR3 is TGCAGTGCTAGGATGAGGGGCCCTGAAGCTTTCTTT.

The sample holds many counts of this clonotype. The chain recombines TRBV7-3 with TRBJ1-5; D uncertain. There are 13 residues in the CDR3. V was pared by 2 bases and J by 0 bases, with 2 bases between. Germline V CDR1 and CDR2: SGHTA, FQGTGA. CDR3 protein: CASSLSSNQPQHF. DNA for the CDR3: TGTGCCAGCAGCTTATCTAGCAATCAGCCCCAGCATTTT. Supplemented by reference TRBV7-3 and TRBJ1-5, the full variable domain reads GAGVSQTPSNKVTEKGKYVELRCDPISGHTALYWYRQSLGQGPEFLIYFQGTGAADDSGLPNDRFFAVRPEGSVSTLKIQRTERGDSAVYLCASSLSSNQPQHFGDGTRLSIL.

This clonotype is labeled as medium-sized (0.01 to 0.1%). The V and J genes are TRBV29-1 and TRBJ1-2; D is unclear. V shed 7 bases and J shed 5 bases, with 17 bases lying between them. Germline V gives CDR1 SQVTM, CDR2 ANQGSEA. The CDR3 consists of 13 residues. This CDR3 is CSARTNGLYGYTF. The CDR3, as DNA: TGCAGCGCCCGAACCAACGGCCTTTATGGCTACACCTTC.

A word on this clonotype: Sequence at one end of the junction differs from germline and may be a read error. The chain combines TRBV4-2 with TRBJ1-2; maybe TRBD1 (5 bases). This CDR3 has 14 amino acids. From germline, CDR1 is LGHNA and CDR2 YNFKEQ. Written as DNA, the CDR3 is TGTGCCAGCAGCCAAGACAGGGACCTCTATGGCCACACCTTC. Translating it yields CASSQDRDLYGHTF.

This clonotype has just a few counts. The chain recombines TRBV7-9 with TRBJ1-3; D gene unclear. Deletions cut 1 base from V and 2 bases from J, with 15 bases between. The germline V gene has CDR1 SEHNR and CDR2 FQNEAQ (reference sequence). This CDR3 is 17 amino acids long. The CDR3 loop is CASSLGSWRTAGNTIYF. CDR3 nucleotide sequence: TGTGCCAGCAGCTTAGGGTCCTGGAGGACGGCTGGAAACACCATATATTTT.

This clonotype was seen repeatedly, ten times or more. The V gene is TRBV7-8, the J gene TRBJ2-7, with D perhaps matching TRBD2 (5 bases). The ends were cut back, 4 bases at V and 4 bases at J, with 23 bases in the middle. The germline V gene encodes CDR1 SGHVS and CDR2 FQNEAQ. CDR3 length: 17 amino acids. CDR3 protein: CASSWGSDSMIEYEQYF. Written as DNA, the CDR3 is TGTGCCAGCAGCTGGGGTAGCGACTCAATGATCGAATACGAGCAGTACTTC. Full variable domain (rest looked up from reference TRBV7-8 and TRBJ2-7): GAGVSQSPRYKVAKRGQDVALRCDPISGHVSLFWYQQALGQGPEFLTYFQNEAQLDKSGLPSDRFFAERPEGSVSTLKIQRTQQEDSAVYLCASSWGSDSMIEYEQYFGPGTRLTVT.

This clonotype was seen ten or more times. The rearrangement uses TRBV20-1 and TRBJ2-3, with D perhaps being TRBD1 or TRBD2 (5 bases each). The CDR3 length is 12 residues. The germline V gene has CDR1 DFQATT and CDR2 SNEGSKA (reference sequence). V was trimmed by 8 bases and J by 4 bases, leaving 13 bases between them. Written as DNA, the CDR3 is TGCAGTTGCTGGGACCGCGCAGATACGCAGTATTTT. As protein: CSCWDRADTQYF.